Following are 19 T cell receptor beta chains from one sample sequenced in a study of shared clonotypes between healthy human individuals (dated by TCRdb to 2020 to 2021). The library was generated by the immunoSEQ multiplex PCR assay. TCRdb mirrors the immuneACCESS table, restricted to in-frame sequences. Some clones are absent from its copies; in checked studies, under half trace to an unresolved V gene, and the reason for the others is unknown. The sample includes 2 million to 2.5 million clones, with approximately 94% observed a single time. The leading ten clones occupy roughly 0.13% of the sample. Sequenced sample: naive CD4+ T cells sorted from blood. In the paper's terms, the cell subset or site label means: CD45RA+ positively selected. The receptors here all came from a man aged 18-30 years in good health.

The rearrangement joins TRBV5-6 to TRBJ2-5; 9 bases map to TRBD2. The CDR3 sequence is 16 residues long. The germline CDR1 and CDR2 sequences are SGHDT and YYEEEE. V was pared by 7 bases and J by 5 bases, with 15 bases of the junction left unmatched. This chain's CDR3 is CASAEAPGTSSETQYF. The CDR3 DNA follows: TGTGCCAGCGCTGAGGCCCCCGGGACTAGCTCTGAGACCCAGTACTTC. The full variable domain, in which reference TRBV5-6 and TRBJ2-5 provide the parts outside the CDR3, is DAGVTQSPTHLIKTRGQQVTLRCSPKSGHDTVSWYQQALGQGPQFIFQYYEEEERQRGNFPDRFSGHQFPNYSSELNVNALLLGDSALYLCASAEAPGTSSETQYFGPGTRLLVL.

The chain carries TRBV15 and TRBJ2-1; TRBD1 is a possible D gene (5 bases). The germline V gene has CDR1 LNHNV and CDR2 YYDKDF (reference sequence). The V gene lost 1 base and the J gene lost 6 bases, with 16 bases spanning the gap. The CDR3 has 16 residues. The CDR3 coding sequence is TGTGCCACCAGCAGAGGCCCCATCAGGGCCGGCAATGAGCAGTTCTTC. It translates to CATSRGPIRAGNEQFF.

This clone appeared a single time. Other DNA sequences from this sample encode an identical CDR3 as well. The chain carries TRBV6-1 and TRBJ1-2, with D maybe TRBD1 (6 bases). The CDR3 has 13 residues. Germline V lookup: CDR1 MNHNS, CDR2 SASEGT. V was clipped by 4 bases and J by 3 bases, with 9 bases between them. DNA of the CDR3: TGTGCCAGCAGTGTACAGGGAGACTATGGCTACACCTTC. Residues: CASSVQGDYGYTF.

This chain uses TRBV30 with TRBJ1-2, with a tentative D call TRBD1 (5 bases). V lost 3 bases to trimming and J lost 2 bases, with 13 bases between them. CDR3 length: 14 amino acids. Looked up from germline, CDR1 is GTSNPN and CDR2 is SVGIG (reference sequence). The CDR3 nucleotides are TGTGCCTGGAGAGTGGCAGGACAAAACTATGGCTACACCTTC. This translates into CAWRVAGQNYGYTF.

The chain joins TRBV28 to TRBJ1-4; no definite D call. There are 15 residues in the CDR3. Germline values: CDR1 MDHEN, CDR2 SYDVKM. The V and J ends lost 6 bases and 7 bases respectively, with 18 bases between them. The CDR3 is CASSPVRLGGEKLFF. CDR3 sequence (DNA): TGTGCCAGCAGCCCCGTTAGACTTGGAGGTGAAAAACTGTTTTTT.

The V and J genes are TRBV6-5 and TRBJ2-1; D unclear. The length of the CDR3 is 14 residues. Deletions cut 6 bases from V and 5 bases from J, with 14 bases between. Germline V gene lookup returns CDR1 MNHEY and CDR2 SVGAGI. CDR3 residues: CASRQSLGNNEQFF. For the CDR3, the DNA is TGTGCCAGCAGACAATCTCTAGGAAACAATGAGCAGTTCTTC.

This chain joins TRBV19 and TRBJ2-3, with 10 positions matching TRBD2. The CDR3 sequence is 14 residues long. Per the germline V gene, CDR1 is LNHDA and CDR2 is SQIVND (reference sequence). J gave up 9 bases and V 4 bases, and 7 bases lay outside the gene matches. CDR3 loop: CASSKAGGASTQYF. The CDR3 DNA reads as TGTGCCAGTAGTAAAGCGGGAGGGGCGAGCACGCAGTATTTT. Based on the CDR3 plus reference TRBV19 and TRBJ2-3, the full variable domain is DGGITQSPKYLFRKEGQNVTLSCEQNLNHDAMYWYRQDPGQGLRLIYYSQIVNDFQKGDIAEGYSVSREKKESFPLTVTSAQKNPTAFYLCASSKAGGASTQYFGPGTRLTVL.

J is TRBJ1-4 and V is TRBV28; D is undetermined. This CDR3 is built from 15 residues. V was pared by 2 bases and J by 5 bases, with 12 bases between. Germline V gives CDR1 MDHEN, CDR2 SYDVKM. The CDR3 sequence is CASSLVRATNEKLFF. The CDR3 coding sequence is TGTGCCAGCAGTTTAGTTAGGGCCACGAATGAAAAACTGTTTTTT.

This clone appeared a single time. The J gene is TRBJ2-1, the V gene TRBV10-1, with 12 bases identical to TRBD1. The CDR3 runs 17 residues. V lost 1 base and J lost 7; bases outside the gene matches: 8. The germline gives CDR1 WNHNN, CDR2 SYGVQD (reference sequence). In nucleotides, the CDR3 is TGCGCCAGCAGTGAGTGGCCGGGACAGGGGGCGAGAAATGAGCAGTTCTTC. Its translation is CASSEWPGQGARNEQFF.

The chain carries TRBV11-2 and TRBJ2-5; D gene ambiguous. V shed 2 bases and J shed 5 bases, with 9 bases lying between them. This CDR3 region has 13 residues. Germline V gene data show CDR1 as SGHAT and CDR2 as FQNNGV. This CDR3 reads CASSLSVLETQYF. Written as DNA, the CDR3 is TGTGCCAGCAGCTTAAGTGTGTTGGAGACCCAGTACTTC. The whole variable domain, remainder taken from reference TRBV11-2 and TRBJ2-5, is EAGVAQSPRYKIIEKRQSVAFWCNPISGHATLYWYQQILGQGPKLLIQFQNNGVVDDSQLPKDRFSAERLKGVDSTLKIQPAKLEDSAVYLCASSLSVLETQYFGPGTRLLVL.

This clone was recorded a few times. Here the CDR3 reads CASKIGEQYF. As DNA, the CDR3 is TGTGCCAGCAAAATCGGCGAGCAGTACTTC. V usage is TRBV2 and J usage is TRBJ2-7, with D unclear. This CDR3 region has 10 residues. Germline V lookup: CDR1 SNHLY, CDR2 FYNNEI. Between the trimmed V and J ends, which lost 7 bases and 6 bases, there was a span of 7 bases. Full variable domain (remainder filled in from reference TRBV2 and TRBJ2-7): EPEVTQTPSHQVTQMGQEVILRCVPISNHLYFYWYRQILGQKVEFLVSFYNNEISEKSEIFDDQFSVERPDGSNFTLKIRSTKLEDSAMYFCASKIGEQYFGPGTRLTVT.

The genes are TRBV7-8 and TRBJ1-6; weak D call: TRBD1 (5 bases). This CDR3 has 15 amino acids. V was trimmed by 3 bases and J by 7 bases, leaving 13 bases between them. Germline CDR1 reads SGHVS; CDR2 reads FQNEAQ. CDR3 protein: CASSFGGVRNSPLHF. The CDR3 nucleotides read TGTGCCAGCAGCTTCGGGGGGGTACGGAATTCACCCCTCCACTTT.

The V and J genes are TRBV10-3 and TRBJ1-3; D is ambiguous. Germline loops: CDR1 ENHRY, CDR2 SYGVKD. V lost 0 bases to trimming and J lost 3 bases, with 9 bases between them. The CDR3 is 15 residues long. CDR3 in amino acids: CAISESLDIGNTIYF. DNA for the CDR3: TGTGCCATCAGTGAGTCGCTAGATATTGGAAACACCATATATTTT.

This rearrangement joins TRBV5-4 to TRBJ2-5; perhaps TRBD2 as D (6 bases). The CDR3 runs 14 residues. The germline V and J ends were trimmed by 2 bases and 4 bases, with 12 bases remaining between them. Germline V gives CDR1 SGHNT, CDR2 YYREEE (reference sequence). This CDR3 is CASSFGGGRETQYF. The CDR3 bases are TGTGCCAGCAGCTTTGGTGGGGGGAGAGAGACCCAGTACTTC.

The gene calls are TRBV25-1 and TRBJ1-1; D is perhaps TRBD1 (6 bases). The CDR3 runs 14 residues. Germline CDR1 MGHDK, CDR2 SYGVNS. Trimming removed 7 bases from V and 5 bases from J, with 17 bases in between. As DNA, the CDR3 is TGTGCCAGCAAGGGTACAGGGAAGGGAACTGAAGCTTTCTTT. This sequence encodes CASKGTGKGTEAFF. The full variable domain, its missing parts supplied by reference TRBV25-1 and TRBJ1-1, is EADIYQTPRYLVIGTGKKITLECSQTMGHDKMYWYQQDPGMELHLIHYSYGVNSTEKGDLSSESTVSRIRTEHFPLTLESARPSHTSQYLCASKGTGKGTEAFFGQGTRLTVV.

The J gene is TRBJ1-1, the V gene TRBV7-8; D may be TRBD1 (5 bases). Germline lookup yields CDR1 SGHVS and CDR2 FQNEAQ. This CDR3 spans 15 amino acids. With 5 bases removed from V and 0 bases from J, the gap between germline ends came to 13 bases. CDR3 protein: CASSPSQTVNTEAFF. The CDR3 DNA is TGTGCCAGCAGCCCTAGCCAGACAGTGAACACTGAAGCTTTCTTT.

J is TRBJ2-7 and V is TRBV7-9; 10 bases are shared with TRBD2. Germline values: CDR1 SEHNR, CDR2 FQNEAQ (reference sequence). The length of the CDR3 is 14 residues. V lost 5 bases to trimming and J lost 5 bases; unmatched junction nucleotides: 6. DNA of the CDR3: TGTGCCAGCAGCCCTAGCGGGAGTGACCACGAGCAGTACTTC. Amino acids: CASSPSGSDHEQYF.

The V and J genes are TRBV25-1 and TRBJ2-1; TRBD2 matches 9 bases. V lost 3 bases, J lost 2 bases, and 5 bases stayed unmatched. The V gene's germline CDR1 is MGHDK and CDR2 SYGVNS. CDR3 length: 16 residues. CDR3 nucleotide sequence: TGTGCCAGCAGTGACCTAAGCGGGGGGACCTACAATGAGCAGTTCTTC. Protein: CASSDLSGGTYNEQFF.

The rearrangement uses TRBV27 and TRBJ2-7; 8 bases agree with TRBD1. The germline V gene encodes CDR1 MNHEY and CDR2 SMNVEV (reference sequence). This CDR3 spans 15 amino acids. With 2 bases clipped from V and 0 bases from J, the junction kept 3 bases outside the gene matches. The CDR3 here is CASSLGDRSSYEQYF. As DNA, the CDR3 is TGTGCCAGCAGTTTAGGGGACAGGAGCTCCTACGAGCAGTACTTC.